At least ten counts were recorded for the clone carrying this T cell receptor (beta chain). The sample comes from a study of early T cells in non-severe SARS-CoV-2 infection. TCRdb itself ran the 5' RACE reads through MiXCR, one entry per CDR3 protein. The sample includes over 35,000 distinct CDR3 sequences, 4.5% to 5.5% of them seen just once. Germline lookup yields CDR1 KGHSY and CDR2 FQNENV. With 5 bases removed from V and 5 bases from J, the gap between germline ends came to 21 bases. CDR3 length equals 16 residues. The specimen sequenced was whole blood. The sequence derives from an adult who was a healthcare worker with PCR-confirmed SARS-CoV-2 infection or an uninfected control (not recorded which). The V and J genes are TRBV16 and TRBJ1-1, with a possible D match to TRBD1 (5 bases). The CDR3 spells CASSTDPGFSGTEAFF. The CDR3 coding sequence is TGTGCCAGCAGCACTGATCCAGGGTTCAGTGGGACTGAAGCTTTCTTT.